This is a list of T cell receptor beta chains from one sample in a study of OX40 agonist ivuxolimab in advanced cancers. Generated by immunoSEQ multiplex PCR, the TCRdb table keeps only in-frame clones and is missing some. Of some 63,000 clones in the sample, roughly 86% were seen once. The sample here was CD4+ or CD8+ T cells sorted from blood, taken in a trial of the OX40 agonist ivuxolimab. The receptors were gathered from an adult with an advanced solid tumor such as melanoma, head and neck, liver or kidney cancer. The CDR3 runs from the conserved cysteine through the conserved F or W. The D gene is left open where the match is weak. Some rows have no size entry. The others give once, few or many, or a class for an expanded clone.

J	V	D	size	CDR3	DNA
TRBJ2-3	TRBV27	TRBD2	.	CASSLAGGLTDTQYF	TGTGCCAGCAGTTTGGCGGGAGGGCTCACAGATACGCAGTATTTT
TRBJ2-2	TRBV5-4	.	once	CASSLGGMTNAGELFF	TGTGCCAGCAGCTTAGGCGGGATGACAAACGCCGGGGAGCTGTTTTTT
TRBJ2-5	TRBV5-1	TRBD1	once	CASSSPGGTGNEETQYF	TGCGCCAGCAGCTCCCCCGGGGGGACAGGGAATGAAGAGACCCAGTACTTC
TRBJ2-7	TRBV5-1	.	.	CASSLDASLVYEQYF	TGCGCCAGCAGCTTGGATGCCAGTCTCGTCTACGAGCAGTACTTC
TRBJ2-7	TRBV9	.	.	CASSVDVGAGDYEQYF	TGTGCCAGCAGCGTAGATGTGGGGGCAGGGGACTACGAGCAGTACTTC
TRBJ1-1	TRBV5-4	.	.	CASSLNTEAFF	TGTGCCAGCAGCTTGAACACTGAAGCTTTCTTT
TRBJ2-6	TRBV29-1	TRBD2	once	CSVVRAGGAGANVLTF	TGCAGCGTTGTAAGAGCGGGAGGGGCTGGGGCCAACGTCCTGACTTTC
TRBJ1-2	TRBV6-6	.	once	CASSYSPARYGYTF	TGTGCCAGCAGTTACTCGCCGGCTAGGTATGGCTACACCTTC
TRBJ1-5	TRBV19	TRBD1	.	CASSNEGAGNQPQHF	TGTGCCAGTAGTAATGAGGGGGCCGGCAATCAGCCCCAGCATTTT
TRBJ1-5	TRBV28	.	.	CASSPPAQLRGLDQPQHF	TGTGCCAGCAGCCCTCCGGCCCAATTAAGAGGCCTCGACCAGCCCCAGCATTTT
TRBJ2-3	TRBV7-9	.	once	CASSVSGGIRSKDTQYF	TGTGCCAGCAGCGTATCTGGTGGTATCCGTTCCAAGGATACGCAGTATTTT
TRBJ2-3	TRBV10-3	TRBD2	once	CAIHHGGADTQYF	TGTGCCATCCACCACGGGGGGGCAGATACGCAGTATTTT
TRBJ2-7	TRBV10-3	.	.	CAISGSVYEQYF	TGTGCCATCAGTGGTAGTGTCTACGAGCAGTACTTC
TRBJ2-1	TRBV9	TRBD2	.	CASSVESGSASYNEQFF	TGTGCCAGCAGCGTAGAGAGCGGGAGTGCATCCTACAATGAGCAGTTCTTC
TRBJ2-1	TRBV5-5	TRBD2	.	CASSSRLAGEHNEQFF	TGTGCCAGCAGCTCCAGACTAGCGGGGGAACACAATGAGCAGTTCTTC
TRBJ1-1	TRBV4-3	.	.	CASSQDWGGINTEAFF	TGCGCCAGCAGCCAAGATTGGGGGGGGATAAACACTGAAGCTTTCTTT
TRBJ1-5	TRBV10-2	TRBD1	few	CASRTGTGEQPQHF	TGCGCCAGCAGAACCGGGACAGGGGAACAGCCCCAGCATTTT
TRBJ2-2	TRBV5-5	.	.	CASSFKAGELFF	TGTGCCAGCAGCTTTAAGGCCGGGGAGCTGTTTTTT
TRBJ2-7	TRBV7-2	.	.	CASSQAGAIYEQYF	TGTGCCAGCAGCCAGGCGGGGGCGATCTACGAGCAGTACTTC
TRBJ1-3	TRBV5-5	.	.	CASSLGHFSGNTIYF	TGTGCCAGCAGCCTGGGACACTTCTCTGGAAACACCATATATTTT
TRBJ1-3	TRBV5-4	.	.	CASSQVEAGNTIYF	TGTGCCAGCAGCCAAGTTGAGGCAGGAAACACCATATATTTT
TRBJ1-2	TRBV5-5	.	.	CASSLGSTNYGYTF	TGTGCCAGCAGCTTGGGGTCTACTAACTATGGCTACACCTTC
TRBJ1-3	TRBV10-3	.	.	CAISAGGGNTIYF	TGTGCCATCAGCGCGGGGGGCGGAAACACCATATATTTT